These 24 T cell receptor beta chains originate from one sample sequenced in a study of beta chain bispecific antibodies for T cell cancers. These receptors' targets are unknown. TCRdb reprocessed the 5' RACE reads with MiXCR, giving one entry per CDR3 protein. The sample yields 8,400 or so distinct CDR3 sequences, 2% to 2.5% seen once. Study-level results: In these mixed samples, most targeted TRBV reads derived from the leukemia cell line.

Blood mononuclear cells were expanded for 3 to 4 days using either OKT3 anti-CD3 antibody or CD3/CD28 beads. The sample here was T cells from a healthy donor cultured with Jurkat leukemia cells, taken from a culture containing an anti-CD19 bispecific antibody. The source is a human donor in good health. Some clones in this sample may be carry-over from other donors' samples.

The chain recombines TRBV7-3 with TRBJ2-3; D possibly corresponds to TRBD2 (5 bases). CDR3 length: 13 amino acids. CDR1 is SGHTA, CDR2 FQGTGA, per germline. Trimming left V 5 bases short and J 5 bases short, with 11 bases between. In DNA, the CDR3 is TGTGCCAGCAGCCTGGGGAGCCAAGATACGCAGTATTTT. This codes for CASSLGSQDTQYF.

In this sample, this clonotype turned up many times. The rearrangement joins TRBV20-1 to TRBJ2-7; 8 bases fit TRBD1. The length of the CDR3 is 17 residues. Trimming took 0 bases from V and 4 from J; bases not matched to a gene: 14. CDR1 and CDR2 from the germline V gene are DFQATT and SNEGSKA (reference sequence). Here the CDR3 DNA reads TGCAGTGCTAGAGATCCCGGACAGGGACTGTATTATTACGAGCAGTACTTC. Its protein is CSARDPGQGLYYYEQYF.

This clonotype was counted only a few times. V gene TRBV19 combines with J gene TRBJ2-5, with 7 bases aligning to TRBD1. Trimming removed 0 bases from V and 2 bases from J; junction bases left unmatched: 3. Germline V gene sequence: CDR1 LNHDA, CDR2 SQIVND (reference sequence). The CDR3 is 15 amino acids. The CDR3 DNA is TGTGCCAGTAGTATAGAATGGGACAGACAAGAGACCCAGTACTTC. Its translation: CASSIEWDRQETQYF.

This clonotype has at least ten counts. J is TRBJ2-7 and V is TRBV20-1; a weak D match, TRBD2 (6 bases). The CDR3 is made up of 17 amino acids. CDR1 is DFQATT, CDR2 SNEGSKA, per germline (reference sequence). The germline V and J ends were trimmed by 2 bases and 2 bases, with 22 bases remaining between them. DNA for the CDR3: TGCAGTGCTAGACCGCTGAACTCGACTAGTATTCCCTACGAGCAGTACTTC. This translates into CSARPLNSTSIPYEQYF.

This clonotype occurred many times. The V and J genes are TRBV20-1 and TRBJ2-1, with a possible D match to TRBD1 (5 bases). Per germline, CDR1 DFQATT and CDR2 SNEGSKA (reference sequence). This CDR3 has 16 amino acids. The V end lost 5 bases, the J end lost 4 bases, and 21 bases lay between the germline ends. This CDR3 reads CSAWERGGINYNEQFF. The CDR3 region has the DNA TGCAGTGCTTGGGAAAGGGGTGGCATTAATTACAATGAGCAGTTCTTC.

The V gene is TRBV5-4, the J gene TRBJ2-5; D is unresolved. This CDR3 comprises 14 residues. The V end lost 6 bases, the J end lost 2 bases, and 14 bases lay between the germline ends. In germline, CDR1 is SGHNT, CDR2 YYREEE (reference sequence). CDR3 DNA sequence: TGTGCCAGCACCTCCCGGGCCCAGCAAGAGACCCAGTACTTC. Encoded protein: CASTSRAQQETQYF.

By proportion, this clonotype is medium-sized (0.01 to 0.1%). The rearrangement links TRBV3-1 to TRBJ2-5; D possibly corresponds to TRBD1 (5 bases). Trimming removed 4 bases from V and 0 bases from J, with 12 bases in between. Germline CDR1 LGHDT, CDR2 YNNKEL (reference sequence). This CDR3 is 15 amino acids long. The CDR3 coding sequence is TGTGCCAGCAGCCCTCTGCCAGGGTACCAAGAGACCCAGTACTTC. It translates to CASSPLPGYQETQYF.

This clonotype occurred many times. V is TRBV18 and J is TRBJ1-3; tentatively, D is TRBD1 (5 bases). Germline-derived CDR1 and CDR2 are KGHSH and LQKENI. The CDR3 length is 17 residues. V shed 1 base and J shed 0 bases, with 13 bases lying between them. CDR3: CASSPLPGINSGNTIYF. Written as DNA, the CDR3 is TGTGCCAGCTCACCACTACCAGGGATTAACTCTGGAAACACCATATATTTT.

This clonotype was recorded many times. The chain uses TRBV30 and TRBJ1-1; D remains unclear. CDR1 and CDR2 (germline): GTSNPN, SVGIG (reference sequence). The CDR3 has 11 amino acids. DNA for the CDR3: TGTCAGATGGACGGGAACACTGAAGCTTTCTTT. Encoded protein: CQMDGNTEAFF.

In this sample, this clonotype turned up many times. The V call is TRBV30, the J call TRBJ2-7, with a tentative D call TRBD2 (6 bases). Trimming took off 6 bases at V and 2 bases at J, with 14 bases between the two ends. The CDR3 totals 13 residues. Germline V lookup: CDR1 GTSNPN, CDR2 SVGIG (reference sequence). CDR3: CACREPGAYEQYF. CDR3 sequence (DNA): TGTGCCTGCCGGGAGCCGGGTGCCTACGAGCAGTACTTC.

The table lists this clonotype with many counts. The chain employs TRBV5-1 and TRBJ2-7; D unresolved. The V end lost 0 bases, the J end lost 3 bases, and 7 bases lay between the germline ends. The CDR3 totals 13 residues. CDR1 and CDR2 (germline): SGHRS, YFSETQ. The CDR3 protein is CASSLGSGYEQYF. The CDR3 DNA is TGCGCCAGCAGCTTGGGTTCCGGCTACGAGCAGTACTTC.

This clonotype occurred many times. J is TRBJ2-2 and V is TRBV5-4; 9 positions agree with TRBD1. The CDR3 covers 14 residues. Germline V gene lookup returns CDR1 SGHNT and CDR2 YYREEE (reference sequence). V lost 6 bases and J lost 9; bases outside the gene matches: 9. The CDR3 coding sequence is TGTGCCAGCACCCAGGACAGGGGAAACAGGGAGCTGTTTTTT. Its protein product is CASTQDRGNRELFF.

This clonotype occurred many times. The chain couples TRBV5-5 to TRBJ2-5, with a weak D call TRBD1 (6 bases). This CDR3 has 15 amino acids. CDR1 SGHKS and CDR2 YYEKEE come from the germline V gene (reference sequence). Trimming took off 4 bases at V and 5 bases at J, with 18 bases between the two ends. CDR3 protein: CASSPEGVLGETQYF. CDR3 DNA: TGTGCCAGCAGCCCCGAGGGGGTTTTGGGGGAGACCCAGTACTTC.

This clonotype was seen ten or more times. V gene TRBV12-3 or TRBV12-4 combines with J gene TRBJ2-2; TRBD2 is a possible D gene (6 bases). V was cut by 3 bases and J by 7 bases, with 9 bases left in between. The CDR3 is made up of 13 amino acids. CDR3 amino acids: CASSFGSHGELFF. As DNA, the CDR3 is TGTGCCAGCAGTTTCGGGAGTCACGGGGAGCTGTTTTTT.

This clonotype was counted ten times or more. The genes are TRBV5-1 and TRBJ1-2; D perhaps matches TRBD1 (5 bases). Germline V lookup: CDR1 SGHRS, CDR2 YFSETQ. This CDR3 spans 16 amino acids. The V and J ends lost 0 bases and 6 bases respectively, with 18 bases between them. The CDR3 loop is CASSLVTPQGLNGYTF. The CDR3 bases are TGCGCCAGCAGCTTGGTGACCCCCCAGGGACTGAATGGCTACACCTTC.

This clonotype occurred many times. The rearrangement uses TRBV15 and TRBJ2-3, with no clear D. The V end lost 5 bases, the J end lost 4 bases, and 10 bases lay between the germline ends. The CDR3 spans 13 residues. The germline CDR1 and CDR2 sequences are LNHNV and YYDKDF (reference sequence). The CDR3 bases are TGTGCCACCAGCCCCTCTCCTGCAGATACGCAGTATTTT. Translation gives CATSPSPADTQYF.

This clonotype has a count of ten or more. The chain carries TRBV5-1 and TRBJ2-7; perhaps D is TRBD1 or TRBD2 (6 bases each). Between the trimmed V and J ends, which lost 0 bases and 5 bases, there was a span of 12 bases. CDR1 SGHRS and CDR2 YFSETQ come from the germline V gene. This CDR3 region has 14 residues. As DNA, the CDR3 is TGCGCCAGCAGCTTGGGGCCGGGGGCGAACGAGCAGTACTTC. Translating gives CASSLGPGANEQYF.

This clonotype was recorded many times. The chain uses TRBV3-1 and TRBJ2-7; D uncertain. Germline V lookup: CDR1 LGHDT, CDR2 YNNKEL (reference sequence). V shed 0 bases and J shed 3 bases, with 6 bases lying between them. The CDR3 covers 13 residues. The CDR3 spells CASSQDNFYEQYF. CDR3 in DNA: TGTGCCAGCAGCCAAGATAACTTCTACGAGCAGTACTTC.

This clonotype was picked up many times. The chain recombines TRBV5-6 with TRBJ1-1; no firm D call. Germline assignment: CDR1 SGHDT and CDR2 YYEEEE. The CDR3 is made up of 15 amino acids. The V gene lost 2 bases and the J gene lost 0 bases, with 11 bases spanning the gap. DNA for the CDR3: TGTGCCAGCAGCTTATGGGAGGGATTGAACACTGAAGCTTTCTTT. Translated, it gives CASSLWEGLNTEAFF.

This clonotype was detected ten times or more. The chain couples TRBV5-1 to TRBJ1-2; D is uncertain. This CDR3 region has 14 residues. Germline values: CDR1 SGHRS, CDR2 YFSETQ. V was trimmed by 0 bases and J by 5 bases, leaving 11 bases between them. CDR3 nucleotide sequence: TGCGCCAGCAGCTTGGATCACCTTACTTATGGCTACACCTTC. This translates into CASSLDHLTYGYTF. Drawing the rest from reference TRBV5-1 and TRBJ1-2, the complete variable domain is KAGVTQTPRYLIKTRGQQVTLSCSPISGHRSVSWYQQTPGQGLQFLFEYFSETQRNKGNFPGRFSGRQFSNSRSEMNVSTLELGDSALYLCASSLDHLTYGYTFGSGTRLTVV.

The chain employs TRBV9 and TRBJ1-6, with D unclear. There are 17 residues in the CDR3. The germline V and J ends were trimmed by 0 bases and 0 bases, with 10 bases remaining between them. Germline assignment: CDR1 SGDLS and CDR2 YYNGEE. The CDR3 DNA reads as TGTGCCAGCAGCGTAGACAGAACTAGCTCCTATAATTCACCCCTCCACTTT. Translation: CASSVDRTSSYNSPLHF.

This clonotype was detected many times. The V call is TRBV19, the J call TRBJ1-2, with D uncertain. This CDR3 region has 12 residues. Germline lookup yields CDR1 LNHDA and CDR2 SQIVND (reference sequence). V gave up 5 bases and J gave up 4 bases, with 8 bases separating them. The CDR3 loop reads CASSSEIYGYTF. The CDR3 bases are TGTGCCAGTAGTTCCGAGATCTATGGCTACACCTTC. Full variable domain (remainder filled in from reference TRBV19 and TRBJ1-2): DGGITQSPKYLFRKEGQNVTLSCEQNLNHDAMYWYRQDPGQGLRLIYYSQIVNDFQKGDIAEGYSVSREKKESFPLTVTSAQKNPTAFYLCASSSEIYGYTFGSGTRLTVV.

At least ten counts were recorded for this clonotype. The J gene is TRBJ2-1, the V gene TRBV6-5; either TRBD1 or TRBD2 may supply D (5 bases each). The CDR3 loop spans 12 amino acids. CDR1 is MNHEY, CDR2 SVGAGI, per germline. V lost 3 bases and J lost 7, with 7 bases in between. CDR3 loop: CASSYGGNEQFF. In nucleotides, the CDR3 is TGTGCCAGCAGTTATGGGGGTAATGAGCAGTTCTTC.

This clonotype occurred many times. The chain has TRBV20-1 and TRBJ2-1, with D perhaps assigned TRBD1 or TRBD2 (5 bases each). The CDR3 has 15 residues. Germline V gene data show CDR1 as DFQATT and CDR2 as SNEGSKA (reference sequence). The V gene lost 4 bases and the J gene lost 5 bases, with 18 bases spanning the gap. This chain's CDR3 is CSAKTGTVRDNEQFF. The CDR3 coding sequence is TGCAGTGCTAAGACCGGGACCGTGAGGGACAATGAGCAGTTCTTC.